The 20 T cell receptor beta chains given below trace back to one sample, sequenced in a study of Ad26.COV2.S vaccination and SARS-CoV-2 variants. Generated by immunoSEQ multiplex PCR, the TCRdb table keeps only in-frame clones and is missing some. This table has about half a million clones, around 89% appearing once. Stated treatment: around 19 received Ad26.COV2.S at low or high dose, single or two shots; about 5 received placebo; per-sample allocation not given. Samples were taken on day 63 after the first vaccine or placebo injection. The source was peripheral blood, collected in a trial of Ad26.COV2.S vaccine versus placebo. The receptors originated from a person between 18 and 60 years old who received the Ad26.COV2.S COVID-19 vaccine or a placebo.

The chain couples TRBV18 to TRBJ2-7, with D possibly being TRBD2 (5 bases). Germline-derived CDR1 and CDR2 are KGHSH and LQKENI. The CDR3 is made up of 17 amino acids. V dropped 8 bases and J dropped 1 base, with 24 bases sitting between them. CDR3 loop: CASGSLPGSTRSYEQYF. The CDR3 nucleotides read TGTGCCAGCGGCTCTCTACCGGGATCCACACGTTCCTACGAGCAGTACTTC.

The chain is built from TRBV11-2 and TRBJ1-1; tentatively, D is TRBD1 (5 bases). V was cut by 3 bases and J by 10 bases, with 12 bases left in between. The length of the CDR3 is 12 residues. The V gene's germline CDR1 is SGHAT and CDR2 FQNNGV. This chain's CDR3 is CASSFGGRGAFF. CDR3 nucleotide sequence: TGTGCCAGCAGCTTTGGGGGGAGGGGAGCTTTCTTT.

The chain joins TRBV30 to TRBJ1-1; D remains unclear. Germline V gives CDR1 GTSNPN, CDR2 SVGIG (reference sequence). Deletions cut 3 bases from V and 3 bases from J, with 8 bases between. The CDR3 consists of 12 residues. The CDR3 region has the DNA TGTGCCTGGAGGTACCAGTACACTGAAGCTTTCTTT. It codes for CAWRYQYTEAFF.

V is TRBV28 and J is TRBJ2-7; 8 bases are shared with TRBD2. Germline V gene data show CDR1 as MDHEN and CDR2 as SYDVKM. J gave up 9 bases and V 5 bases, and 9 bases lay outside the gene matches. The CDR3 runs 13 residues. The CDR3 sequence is CASSPSGGSLQYF. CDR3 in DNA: TGTGCCAGCAGTCCGTCGGGAGGGAGTTTGCAGTACTTC.

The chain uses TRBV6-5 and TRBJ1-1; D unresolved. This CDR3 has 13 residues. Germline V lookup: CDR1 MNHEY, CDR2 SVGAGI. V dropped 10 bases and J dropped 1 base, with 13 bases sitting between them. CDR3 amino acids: CATGRLENTEAFF. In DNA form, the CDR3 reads TGTGCCACCGGACGGCTGGAGAACACTGAAGCTTTCTTT.

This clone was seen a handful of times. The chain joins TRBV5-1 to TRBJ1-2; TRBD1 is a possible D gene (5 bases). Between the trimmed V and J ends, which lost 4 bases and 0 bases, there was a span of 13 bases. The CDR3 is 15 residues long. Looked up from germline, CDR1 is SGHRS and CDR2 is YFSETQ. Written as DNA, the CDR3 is TGCGCCAGCAGCCCTGGGGCAACTGCTAACTATGGCTACACCTTC. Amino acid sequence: CASSPGATANYGYTF.

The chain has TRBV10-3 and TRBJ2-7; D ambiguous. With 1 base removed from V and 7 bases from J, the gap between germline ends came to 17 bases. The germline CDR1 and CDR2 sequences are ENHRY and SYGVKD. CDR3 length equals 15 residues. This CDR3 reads CAISEWLSYPREQYF. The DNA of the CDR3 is TGTGCCATCAGTGAGTGGTTGTCCTATCCTCGTGAGCAGTACTTC.

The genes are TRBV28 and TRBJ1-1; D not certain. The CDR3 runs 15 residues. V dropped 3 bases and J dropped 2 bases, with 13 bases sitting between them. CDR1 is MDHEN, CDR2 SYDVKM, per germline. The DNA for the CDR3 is TGTGCCAGCAGTTTTCTGACAAGCAGAAACACTGAAGCTTTCTTT. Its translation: CASSFLTSRNTEAFF.

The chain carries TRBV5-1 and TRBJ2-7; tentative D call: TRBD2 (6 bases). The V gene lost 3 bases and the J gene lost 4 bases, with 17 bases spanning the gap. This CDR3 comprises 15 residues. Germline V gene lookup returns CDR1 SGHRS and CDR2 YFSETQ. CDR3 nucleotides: TGCGCCAGCAGCTGGGAAGGGACGGGGGTTTACGAGCAGTACTTC. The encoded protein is CASSWEGTGVYEQYF.

The CDR3 DNA reads TGTGCCAGCAGTCCTTCGACAGGTTCGAACACTGAAGCTTTCTTT. It translates to CASSPSTGSNTEAFF. This chain uses TRBV28 with TRBJ1-1, with D possibly matching TRBD1 (6 bases). V was trimmed by 5 bases and J by 1 base, leaving 14 bases between them. The CDR3 has 15 amino acids. Germline V gives CDR1 MDHEN, CDR2 SYDVKM. The full variable domain, in which reference TRBV28 and TRBJ1-1 provide the parts outside the CDR3, is DVKVTQSSRYLVKRTGEKVFLECVQDMDHENMFWYRQDPGLGLRLIYFSYDVKMKEKGDIPEGYSVSREKKERFSLILESASTNQTSMYLCASSPSTGSNTEAFFGQGTRLTVV.

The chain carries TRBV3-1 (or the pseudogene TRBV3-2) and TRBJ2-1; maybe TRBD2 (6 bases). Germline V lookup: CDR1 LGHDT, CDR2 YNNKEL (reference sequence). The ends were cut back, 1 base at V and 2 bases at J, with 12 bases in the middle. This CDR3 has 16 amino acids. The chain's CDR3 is CASSQGSGRAYNEQFF. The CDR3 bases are TGTGCCAGCAGCCAAGGCAGCGGGCGGGCCTACAATGAGCAGTTCTTC.

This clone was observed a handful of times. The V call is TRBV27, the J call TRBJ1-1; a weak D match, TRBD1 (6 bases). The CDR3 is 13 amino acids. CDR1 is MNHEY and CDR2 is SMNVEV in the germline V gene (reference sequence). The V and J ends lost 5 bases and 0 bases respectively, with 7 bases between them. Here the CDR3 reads CASSGQMNTEAFF. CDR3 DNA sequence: TGTGCCAGCAGTGGACAGATGAACACTGAAGCTTTCTTT.

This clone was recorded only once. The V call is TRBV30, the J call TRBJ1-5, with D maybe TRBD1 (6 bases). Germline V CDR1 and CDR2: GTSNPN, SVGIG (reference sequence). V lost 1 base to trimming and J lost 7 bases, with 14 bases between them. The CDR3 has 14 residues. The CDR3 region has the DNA TGTGCCTGGAGTGAGGGAGGGGGAGGACAGCCCCAGCATTTT. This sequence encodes CAWSEGGGGQPQHF.

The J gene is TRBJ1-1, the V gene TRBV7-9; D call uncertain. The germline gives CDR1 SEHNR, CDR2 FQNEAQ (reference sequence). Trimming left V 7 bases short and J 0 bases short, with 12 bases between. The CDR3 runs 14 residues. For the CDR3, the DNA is TGTGCCAGCACCCCCCCGCTCCTGAACACTGAAGCTTTCTTT. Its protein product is CASTPPLLNTEAFF.

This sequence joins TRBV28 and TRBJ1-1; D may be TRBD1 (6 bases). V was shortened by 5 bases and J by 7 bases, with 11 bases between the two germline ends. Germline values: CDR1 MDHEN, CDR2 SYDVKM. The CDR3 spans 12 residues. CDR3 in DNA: TGTGCCAGCAGTGCCAGGGGTTTTGAAGCTTTCTTT. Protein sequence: CASSARGFEAFF.

The CDR3 coding sequence is TGTGCCAGCAGCCCACAGGGAATTGAAAAACTGTTTTTT. It specifies CASSPQGIEKLFF. The V call is TRBV7-2, the J call TRBJ1-4, with D maybe TRBD1 (6 bases). The CDR3 contains 13 residues. V lost 5 bases, J lost 7 bases, and 11 bases lay in between. The germline CDR1 and CDR2 sequences are SGHTA and FQGNSA.

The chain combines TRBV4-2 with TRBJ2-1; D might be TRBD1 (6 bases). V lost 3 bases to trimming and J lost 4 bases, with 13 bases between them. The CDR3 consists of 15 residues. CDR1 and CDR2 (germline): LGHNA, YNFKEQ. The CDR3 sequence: CASSHSRGTYNEQFF. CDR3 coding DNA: TGTGCCAGCAGCCATAGCAGGGGTACTTACAATGAGCAGTTCTTC.

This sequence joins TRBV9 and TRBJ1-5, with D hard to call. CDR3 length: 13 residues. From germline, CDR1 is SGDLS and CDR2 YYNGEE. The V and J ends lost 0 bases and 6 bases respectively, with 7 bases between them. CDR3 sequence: CASSVDGFQPQHF. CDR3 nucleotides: TGTGCCAGCAGCGTAGACGGATTTCAGCCCCAGCATTTT.

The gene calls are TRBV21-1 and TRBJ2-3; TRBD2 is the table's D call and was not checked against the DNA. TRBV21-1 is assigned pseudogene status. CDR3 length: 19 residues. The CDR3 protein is CASSNGTSGGFPLTDTQYF. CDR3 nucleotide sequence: TGTGCCAGCAGCAATGGGACTAGCGGGGGGTTTCCCCTCACAGATACGCAGTATTTT.

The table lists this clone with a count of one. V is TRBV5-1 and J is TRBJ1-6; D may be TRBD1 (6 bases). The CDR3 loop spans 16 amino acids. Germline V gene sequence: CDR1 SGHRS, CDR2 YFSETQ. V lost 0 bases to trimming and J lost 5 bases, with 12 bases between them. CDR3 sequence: CASSLGGQTHNSPLHF. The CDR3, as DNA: TGCGCCAGCAGCTTGGGAGGACAGACACATAATTCACCCCTCCACTTT.